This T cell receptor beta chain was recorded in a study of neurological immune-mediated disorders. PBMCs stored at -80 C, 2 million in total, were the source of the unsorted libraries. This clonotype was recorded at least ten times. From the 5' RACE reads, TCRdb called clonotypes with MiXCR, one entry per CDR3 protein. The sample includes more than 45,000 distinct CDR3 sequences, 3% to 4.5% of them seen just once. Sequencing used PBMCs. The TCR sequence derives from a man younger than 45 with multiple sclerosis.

CDR3: CASTQHRGRTGELFF. The CDR3 DNA is TGTGCCAGCACTCAACACAGGGGGCGCACCGGGGAGCTGTTTTTT. This sequence joins TRBV7-9 and TRBJ2-2, with TRBD1 identical over 9 bases. With V trimmed by 7 bases and J by 4 bases, 7 bases remained unmatched. Germline V CDR1 and CDR2: SEHNR, FQNEAQ (reference sequence). The CDR3 is made up of 15 amino acids.